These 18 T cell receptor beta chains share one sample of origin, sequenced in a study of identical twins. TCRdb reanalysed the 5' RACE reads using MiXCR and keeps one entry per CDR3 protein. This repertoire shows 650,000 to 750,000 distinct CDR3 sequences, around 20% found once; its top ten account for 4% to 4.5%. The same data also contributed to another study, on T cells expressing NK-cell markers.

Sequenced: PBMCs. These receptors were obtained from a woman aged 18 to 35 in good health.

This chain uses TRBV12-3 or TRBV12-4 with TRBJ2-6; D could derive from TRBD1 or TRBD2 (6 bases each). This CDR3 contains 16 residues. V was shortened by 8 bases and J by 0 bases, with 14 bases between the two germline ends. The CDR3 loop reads CASLPGGGSGANVLTF. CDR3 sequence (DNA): TGTGCCAGCCTCCCTGGAGGGGGCTCTGGGGCCAACGTCCTGACTTTC.

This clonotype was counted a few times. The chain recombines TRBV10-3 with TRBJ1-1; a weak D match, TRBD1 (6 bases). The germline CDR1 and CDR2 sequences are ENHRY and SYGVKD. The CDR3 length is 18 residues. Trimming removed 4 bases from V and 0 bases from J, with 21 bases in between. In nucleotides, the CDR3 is TGTGCCATCAGTGGCCCATCAGGGGTCCAGAACATGAACACTGAAGCTTTCTTT. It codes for CAISGPSGVQNMNTEAFF.

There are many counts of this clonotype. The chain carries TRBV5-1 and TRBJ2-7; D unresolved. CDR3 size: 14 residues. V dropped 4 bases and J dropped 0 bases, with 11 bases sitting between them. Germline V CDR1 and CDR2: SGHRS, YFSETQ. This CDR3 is CASSPGHNSYEQYF. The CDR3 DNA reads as TGCGCCAGCAGCCCCGGGCATAACTCCTACGAGCAGTACTTC.

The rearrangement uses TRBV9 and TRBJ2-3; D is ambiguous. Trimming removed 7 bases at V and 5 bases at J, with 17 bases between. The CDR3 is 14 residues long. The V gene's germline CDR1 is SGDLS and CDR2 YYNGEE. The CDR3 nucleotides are TGTGCCAGCTCCCTGGGCCCTTACGAAGATACGCAGTATTTT. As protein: CASSLGPYEDTQYF.

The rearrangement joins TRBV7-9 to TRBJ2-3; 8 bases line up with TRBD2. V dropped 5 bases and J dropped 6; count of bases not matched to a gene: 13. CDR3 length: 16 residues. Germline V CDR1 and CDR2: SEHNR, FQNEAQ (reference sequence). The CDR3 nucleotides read TGTGCCAGCAGCCCGGCCGCTTGGCTAGCGGGCGATACGCAGTATTTT. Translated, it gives CASSPAAWLAGDTQYF.

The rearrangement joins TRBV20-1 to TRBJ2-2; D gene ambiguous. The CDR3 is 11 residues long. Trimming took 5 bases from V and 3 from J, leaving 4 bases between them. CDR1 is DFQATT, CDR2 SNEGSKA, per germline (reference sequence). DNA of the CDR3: TGCAGTGCTCCTGACACCGGGGAGCTGTTTTTT. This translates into CSAPDTGELFF.

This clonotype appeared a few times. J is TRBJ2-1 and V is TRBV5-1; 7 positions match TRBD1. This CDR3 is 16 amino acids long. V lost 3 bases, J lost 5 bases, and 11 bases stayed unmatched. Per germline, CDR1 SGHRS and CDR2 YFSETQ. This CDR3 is CASSSLPGQANNEQFF. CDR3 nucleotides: TGCGCCAGCAGCTCCTTGCCCGGACAGGCGAACAATGAGCAGTTCTTC.

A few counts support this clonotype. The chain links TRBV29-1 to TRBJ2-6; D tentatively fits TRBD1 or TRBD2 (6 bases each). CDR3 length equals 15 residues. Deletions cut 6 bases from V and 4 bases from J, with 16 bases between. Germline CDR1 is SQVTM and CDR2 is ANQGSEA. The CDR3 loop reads CSVVKGGTGANVLTF. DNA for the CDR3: TGCAGCGTCGTAAAAGGGGGGACCGGGGCCAACGTCCTGACTTTC.

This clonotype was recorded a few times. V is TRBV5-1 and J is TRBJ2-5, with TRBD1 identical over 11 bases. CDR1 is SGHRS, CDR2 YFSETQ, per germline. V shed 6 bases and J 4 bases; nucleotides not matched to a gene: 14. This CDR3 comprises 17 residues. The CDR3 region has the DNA TGCGCCAGCACCGCCATGCCGACCGGGACAGGGGGAGAGACCCAGTACTTC. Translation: CASTAMPTGTGGETQYF.

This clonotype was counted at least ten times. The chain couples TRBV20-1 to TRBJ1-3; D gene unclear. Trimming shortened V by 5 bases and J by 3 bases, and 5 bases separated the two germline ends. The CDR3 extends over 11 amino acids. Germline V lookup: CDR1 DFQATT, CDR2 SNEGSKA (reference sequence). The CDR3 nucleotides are TGCAGTGCTCGGGATGGAAACACCATATATTTT. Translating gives CSARDGNTIYF.

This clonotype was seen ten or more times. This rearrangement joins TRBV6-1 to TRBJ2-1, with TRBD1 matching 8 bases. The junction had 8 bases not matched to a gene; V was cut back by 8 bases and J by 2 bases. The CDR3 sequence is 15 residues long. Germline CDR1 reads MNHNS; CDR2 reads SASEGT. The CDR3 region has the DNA TGTGCCAGCGGAGGCGCAGGGGGCACCTACAATGAGCAGTTCTTC. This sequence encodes CASGGAGGTYNEQFF.

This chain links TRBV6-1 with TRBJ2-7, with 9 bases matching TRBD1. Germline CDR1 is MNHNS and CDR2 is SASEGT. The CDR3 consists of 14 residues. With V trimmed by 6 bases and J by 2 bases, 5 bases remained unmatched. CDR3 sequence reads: CASSGTGNTYEQYF. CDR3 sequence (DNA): TGTGCCAGCAGCGGGACAGGGAACACCTACGAGCAGTACTTC.

In nucleotides, the CDR3 is TGTGCCAGCAGCTTCTCACCCGGAGATACGCAGTATTTT. This codes for CASSFSPGDTQYF. The chain has TRBV11-2 and TRBJ2-3; D not certain. Germline CDR1 reads SGHAT; CDR2 reads FQNNGV. The CDR3 sequence is 13 residues long. V was clipped by 3 bases and J by 5 bases, with 9 bases between them.

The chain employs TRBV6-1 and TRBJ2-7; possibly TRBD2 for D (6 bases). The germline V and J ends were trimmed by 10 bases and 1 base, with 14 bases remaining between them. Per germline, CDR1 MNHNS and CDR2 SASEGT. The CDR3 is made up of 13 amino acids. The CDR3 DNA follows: TGTGCCACACACGGGGACTTATCCTACGAGCAGTACTTC. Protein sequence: CATHGDLSYEQYF.

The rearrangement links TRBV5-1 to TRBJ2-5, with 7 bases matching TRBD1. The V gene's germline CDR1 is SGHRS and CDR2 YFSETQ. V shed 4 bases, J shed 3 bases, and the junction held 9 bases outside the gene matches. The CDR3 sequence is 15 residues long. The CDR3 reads CASSLIPGTEETQYF. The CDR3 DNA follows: TGCGCCAGCAGCCTTATTCCCGGGACAGAAGAGACCCAGTACTTC.

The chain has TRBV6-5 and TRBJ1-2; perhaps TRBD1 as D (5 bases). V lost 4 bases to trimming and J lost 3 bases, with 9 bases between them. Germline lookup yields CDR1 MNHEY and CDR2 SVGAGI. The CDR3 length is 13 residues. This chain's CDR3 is CASSWSTDYGYTF. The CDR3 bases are TGTGCCAGCAGTTGGTCGACAGACTATGGCTACACCTTC.

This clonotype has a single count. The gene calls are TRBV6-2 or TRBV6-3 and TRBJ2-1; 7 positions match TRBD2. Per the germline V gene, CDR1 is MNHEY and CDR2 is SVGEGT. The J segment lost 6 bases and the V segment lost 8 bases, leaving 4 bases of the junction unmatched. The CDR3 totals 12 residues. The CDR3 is CASGRGVNEQFF. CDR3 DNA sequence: TGTGCCAGCGGTCGGGGGGTCAATGAGCAGTTCTTC.

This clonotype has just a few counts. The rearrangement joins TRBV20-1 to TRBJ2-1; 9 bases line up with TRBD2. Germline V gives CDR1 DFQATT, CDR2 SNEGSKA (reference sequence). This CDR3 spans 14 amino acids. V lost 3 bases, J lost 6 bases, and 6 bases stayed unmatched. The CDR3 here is CSASLAGRVNEQFF. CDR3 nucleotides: TGCAGTGCTAGTCTAGCGGGGCGAGTCAATGAGCAGTTCTTC.